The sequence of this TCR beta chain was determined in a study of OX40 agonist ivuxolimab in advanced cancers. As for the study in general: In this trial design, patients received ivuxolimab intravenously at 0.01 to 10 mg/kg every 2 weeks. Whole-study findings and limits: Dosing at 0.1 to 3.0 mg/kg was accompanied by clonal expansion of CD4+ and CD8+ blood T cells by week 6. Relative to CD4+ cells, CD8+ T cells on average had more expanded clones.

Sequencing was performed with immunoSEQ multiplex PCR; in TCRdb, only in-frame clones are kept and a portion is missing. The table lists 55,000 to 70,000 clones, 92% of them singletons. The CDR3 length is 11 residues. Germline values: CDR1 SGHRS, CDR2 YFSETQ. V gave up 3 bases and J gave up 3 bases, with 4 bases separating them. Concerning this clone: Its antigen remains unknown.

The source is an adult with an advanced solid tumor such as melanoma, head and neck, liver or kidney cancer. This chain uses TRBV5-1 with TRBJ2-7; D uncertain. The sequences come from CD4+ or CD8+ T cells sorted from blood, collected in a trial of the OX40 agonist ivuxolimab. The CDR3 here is CASSSYYEQYF. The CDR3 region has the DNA TGCGCCAGCAGCTCCTACTACGAGCAGTACTTC.